The clone carrying this T cell receptor beta chain was counted ten times or more. Its antigen is still unknown. The CDR3 length is 14 residues. V lost 1 base and J 4 bases, leaving 10 bases between the germline ends. Germline V CDR1 and CDR2: SGHTA, FQGTGA. The source of the sample is a study of T cell repertoires in cytomegalovirus infection. As for the study in general: CMV infection and matching HLA type were both indicated by public TCR beta signatures. Study conclusions and caveats: HLA-C-restricted CMV-specific TCR beta clonotypes prevailed in the ex vivo response. Summed frequency of public TCR beta families distinguished CMV carriers with the relevant HLA.

TCRdb ran MiXCR on the reads and lists one entry per CDR3 protein. The sample includes 450,000 to 600,000 distinct CDR3 sequences, roughly 10% seen only once; the top ten take around 9.6%. This receptor was identified in a human donor in good health (CMV status not recorded). Some clones in this sample may be carry-over from other donors' samples. The rearrangement links TRBV7-3 to TRBJ1-1; D perhaps matches TRBD1 (6 bases). Sequencing used PBMCs. CDR3 region: CASSLRRGSTEAFF. The CDR3 nucleotides are TGTGCCAGCAGCTTAAGGAGGGGGAGCACTGAAGCTTTCTTT.